This record concerns one T cell receptor (beta chain) sequence. The method was immunoSEQ multiplex PCR; TCRdb's version includes in-frame clones alone and lacks a portion of them. Found here are 70,000 to 80,000 clones, around nine tenths of them singletons; the top ten hold 1.5% to 2%. These data are taken from a study of control samples from healthy donors and cancer patients. Germline loops: CDR1 GTSNPN, CDR2 SVGIG (reference sequence). V was cut by 3 bases and J by 4 bases, with 15 bases left in between. The CDR3 loop spans 14 amino acids. The specimen sequenced was PBMCs. The TCR sequence derives from a woman aged 55-70 years with head and neck cancer. The chain employs TRBV30 and TRBJ1-2; D perhaps matches TRBD1 (5 bases). CDR3 DNA: TGTGCCTGGAGCCGCAAGGGGCGAATCTATGGCTACACCTTC. Its translation is CAWSRKGRIYGYTF.